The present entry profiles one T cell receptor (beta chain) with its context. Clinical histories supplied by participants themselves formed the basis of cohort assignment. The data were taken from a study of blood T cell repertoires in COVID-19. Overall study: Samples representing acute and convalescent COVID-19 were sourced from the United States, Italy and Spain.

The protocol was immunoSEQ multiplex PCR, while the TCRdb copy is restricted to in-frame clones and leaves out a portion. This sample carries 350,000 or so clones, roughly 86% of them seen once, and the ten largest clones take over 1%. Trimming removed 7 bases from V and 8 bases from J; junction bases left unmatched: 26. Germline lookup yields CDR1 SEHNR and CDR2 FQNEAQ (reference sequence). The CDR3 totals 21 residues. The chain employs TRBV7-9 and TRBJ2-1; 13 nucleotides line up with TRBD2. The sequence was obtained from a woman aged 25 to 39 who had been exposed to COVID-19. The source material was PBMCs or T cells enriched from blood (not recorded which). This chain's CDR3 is CASTRRGGTSGNRTSLHEQFF. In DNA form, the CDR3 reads TGTGCCAGCACCCGAAGGGGAGGGACTAGCGGGAACCGAACATCCCTCCATGAGCAGTTCTTC. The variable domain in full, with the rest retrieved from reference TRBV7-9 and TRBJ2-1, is DTGVSQNPRHKITKRGQNVTFRCDPISEHNRLYWYRQTLGQGPEFLTYFQNEAQLEKSRLLSDRFSAERPKGSFSTLEIQRTEQGDSAMYLCASTRRGGTSGNRTSLHEQFFGPGTRLTVL.